Below are 19 T cell receptor beta chains sequenced from a single sample in a study of blood T cell repertoires in COVID-19. Assay: immunoSEQ multiplex PCR; the TCRdb copy retains only in-frame clones and omits some. The sample includes tens of thousands of clones, about 79% seen only once; the top ten take under 30%. Sequenced input: peripheral blood. The receptors originated from a human donor with acute or convalescent COVID-19. The donor label of this sample is uncertain.

The rearrangement uses TRBV7-8 and TRBJ2-3; D is perhaps TRBD1 (6 bases). The V gene lost 3 bases and the J gene lost 0 bases, with 13 bases spanning the gap. This CDR3 has 16 amino acids. In germline, CDR1 is SGHVS, CDR2 FQNEAQ. CDR3 sequence: CASSLGTGPSTDTQYF. CDR3 bases: TGTGCCAGCAGCTTGGGAACAGGGCCGAGCACAGATACGCAGTATTTT.

This chain joins TRBV7-3 and TRBJ2-3; 10 bases match TRBD2. This CDR3 has 15 amino acids. V dropped 4 bases and J dropped 3; count of bases not matched to a gene: 4. The germline CDR1 and CDR2 sequences are SGHTA and FQGTGA. The CDR3 loop reads CASSYLTSGTDTQYF. Written as DNA, the CDR3 is TGTGCCAGCAGCTACCTGACTAGCGGGACAGATACGCAGTATTTT.

J is TRBJ2-7 and V is TRBV18; unclear D gene. V lost 4 bases and J lost 6, with 13 bases in between. Germline V lookup: CDR1 KGHSH, CDR2 LQKENI. This CDR3 region has 13 residues. The CDR3 region has the DNA TGTGCCAGCTCACAGAGTTCCGCCACCGAGCAGTACTTC. It specifies CASSQSSATEQYF. Drawing the rest from reference TRBV18 and TRBJ2-7, the complete variable domain is NAGVMQNPRHLVRRRGQEARLRCSPMKGHSHVYWYRQLPEEGLKFMVYLQKENIIDESGMPKERFSAEFPKEGPSILRIQQVVRGDSAAYFCASSQSSATEQYFGPGTRLTVT.

The chain uses TRBV27 and TRBJ2-7; maybe TRBD2 (5 bases). Trimming removed 5 bases from V and 2 bases from J, with 28 bases in between. This CDR3 region has 19 residues. The V gene's germline CDR1 is MNHEY and CDR2 SMNVEV (reference sequence). The CDR3 coding sequence is TGTGCCAGCAGTCCTCAACGTTGGGTTTCTGGGAGAAGAGCCTACGAGCAGTACTTC. Translated: CASSPQRWVSGRRAYEQYF.

The J gene is TRBJ1-5, the V gene TRBV2; D unclear. CDR1 and CDR2 from the germline V gene are SNHLY and FYNNEI. Trimming stripped 7 bases from V and 6 bases from J, with 13 bases between. The CDR3 consists of 13 residues. The CDR3 sequence is CASMWREAQPQHF. The CDR3 coding sequence is TGTGCCAGCATGTGGAGGGAGGCTCAGCCCCAGCATTTT. Together with reference TRBV2 and TRBJ1-5, the CDR3 gives the full variable domain: EPEVTQTPSHQVTQMGQEVILRCVPISNHLYFYWYRQILGQKVEFLVSFYNNEISEKSEIFDDQFSVERPDGSNFTLKIRSTKLEDSAMYFCASMWREAQPQHFGDGTRLSIL.

V usage is TRBV15 and J usage is TRBJ2-1; no firm D call. Germline lookup yields CDR1 LNHNV and CDR2 YYDKDF (reference sequence). Trimming removed 0 bases at V and 6 bases at J, with 6 bases between. This CDR3 contains 13 residues. Here the CDR3 DNA reads TGTGCCACCAGCAGAGATTTCGGCAATGAGCAGTTCTTC. It codes for CATSRDFGNEQFF.

The rearrangement links TRBV7-3 to TRBJ2-7; a possible D gene is TRBD1 (5 bases). CDR3 size: 14 residues. Germline loops: CDR1 SGHTA, CDR2 FQGTGA. V lost 5 bases to trimming and J lost 2 bases, with 13 bases between them. CDR3 DNA sequence: TGTGCCAGCAGCCCTCCAGGGAAGACCTACGAGCAGTACTTC. Translation gives CASSPPGKTYEQYF.

The CDR3: CAISEAPGQPYTGELFF. The CDR3 bases are TGTGCCATCAGTGAGGCCCCGGGACAGCCTTACACCGGGGAGCTGTTTTTT. The V call is TRBV10-3, the J call TRBJ2-2, with 7 bases lining up with TRBD1. Trimming removed 2 bases from V and 3 bases from J; junction bases left unmatched: 9. The CDR3 runs 17 residues. The V gene's germline CDR1 is ENHRY and CDR2 SYGVKD.

This clone has more than one count but fewer than ten. The chain links TRBV29-1 to TRBJ2-3; a possible D gene is TRBD2 (5 bases). Germline V gives CDR1 SQVTM, CDR2 ANQGSEA. V was clipped by 1 base and J by 1 base, with 9 bases between them. The CDR3 is 14 residues long. CDR3 bases: TGCAGCGTTGAAGGATCGAGGGGCACAGATACGCAGTATTTT. Translating gives CSVEGSRGTDTQYF.

This clone came up once. This chain links TRBV3-1 (or the pseudogene TRBV3-2) with TRBJ2-3; 10 positions agree with TRBD2. V lost 0 bases to trimming and J lost 0 bases; unmatched junction nucleotides: 3. The CDR3 totals 17 residues. CDR1 is LGHDT and CDR2 is YNNKEL in the germline V gene (reference sequence). As DNA, the CDR3 is TGTGCCAGCAGCCAAGACGGACTAGCGGTAAGCACAGATACGCAGTATTTT. Amino acid sequence: CASSQDGLAVSTDTQYF.

This clone appeared a few times. The V call is TRBV2, the J call TRBJ2-2; D remains unclear. V was clipped by 5 bases and J by 6 bases, with 7 bases between them. Looked up from germline, CDR1 is SNHLY and CDR2 is FYNNEI. The CDR3 is made up of 12 amino acids. CDR3 loop: CASSLPPGELFF. The CDR3 DNA sequence: TGTGCCAGCAGTCTACCCCCCGGGGAGCTGTTTTTT.

The rearrangement uses TRBV10-2 and TRBJ2-5; 14 bases fit TRBD2. The junction had 14 bases not matched to a gene; V was cut back by 6 bases and J by 5 bases. Germline V gene sequence: CDR1 WSHSY, CDR2 SAAADI. The CDR3 sequence is 18 residues long. CDR3 protein: CASRTGTSGRRLGETQYF. The CDR3, as DNA: TGCGCCAGCAGAACCGGGACTAGCGGGAGACGGTTAGGGGAGACCCAGTACTTC.

The chain carries TRBV9 and TRBJ2-1, with 8 bases aligning to TRBD2. V was clipped by 4 bases and J by 4 bases; unmatched bases: 10. In germline, CDR1 is SGDLS, CDR2 YYNGEE. The CDR3 has 16 amino acids. The CDR3 is CASSPTLASGYNEQFF. DNA of the CDR3: TGTGCCAGCAGCCCGACCCTGGCTAGCGGGTACAATGAGCAGTTCTTC.

This clone was seen just once. The chain carries TRBV13 and TRBJ2-3; possibly TRBD2 for D (6 bases). This CDR3 is 15 amino acids long. In germline, CDR1 is PRHDT, CDR2 FYEKMQ (reference sequence). V lost 5 bases and J 2 bases, leaving 14 bases between the germline ends. As DNA, the CDR3 is TGTGCCAGCAGCCCCGCTGGGGGACTCACAGATACGCAGTATTTT. This codes for CASSPAGGLTDTQYF. The full variable domain, in which reference TRBV13 and TRBJ2-3 provide the parts outside the CDR3, is AAGVIQSPRHLIKEKRETATLKCYPIPRHDTVYWYQQGPGQDPQFLISFYEKMQSDKGSIPDRFSAQQFSDYHSELNMSSLELGDSALYFCASSPAGGLTDTQYFGPGTRLTVL.

In this sample, this clone turned up once. V gene TRBV2 combines with J gene TRBJ1-5; 12 bases line up with TRBD1. J lost 6 bases, V lost 7 bases, and 7 bases had no gene match. This CDR3 has 15 amino acids. Germline values: CDR1 SNHLY, CDR2 FYNNEI. CDR3 nucleotides: TGTGCCAGCACACCGGGACAGGGGGCGGGTCAGCCCCAGCATTTT. It translates to CASTPGQGAGQPQHF.

This clone was counted once. The V and J genes are TRBV4-2 and TRBJ1-2; 7 bases are a match to TRBD1. Germline assignment: CDR1 LGHNA and CDR2 YNFKEQ. There are 17 residues in the CDR3. The V gene end was trimmed by 4 bases and the J gene end by 4 bases; junction bases not matched to a gene: 15. The CDR3 loop is CASSPSSAGTAGYGYTF. The CDR3 bases are TGTGCCAGCAGCCCCTCCAGCGCCGGGACAGCCGGCTATGGCTACACCTTC.

As DNA, the CDR3 is TGCAGCGTTGGGCAGGCATCCTCCTACGAGCAGTACTTC. Its translation is CSVGQASSYEQYF. V and J are TRBV29-1 and TRBJ2-7; D is ambiguous. Germline assignment: CDR1 SQVTM and CDR2 ANQGSEA. The CDR3 extends over 13 amino acids. Trimming removed 4 bases from V and 0 bases from J, with 10 bases in between.

The chain carries TRBV7-3 and TRBJ2-5; D perhaps matches TRBD1 (5 bases). CDR1 is SGHTA, CDR2 FQGTGA, per germline. There are 15 residues in the CDR3. The ends were cut back, 2 bases at V and 5 bases at J, with 15 bases in the middle. DNA of the CDR3: TGTGCCAGCAGCTTAGACAGATATCCTTTTGAGACCCAGTACTTC. Amino acids: CASSLDRYPFETQYF.

The chain employs TRBV5-5 and TRBJ1-3; D uncertain. Germline V gene lookup returns CDR1 SGHKS and CDR2 YYEKEE (reference sequence). V dropped 4 bases and J dropped 4 bases, with 6 bases sitting between them. CDR3 size: 12 residues. Here the CDR3 DNA reads TGTGCCAGCAGCCGGTGGGGAAACACCATATATTTT. It yields the protein CASSRWGNTIYF.